Listed here are 9 T cell receptor beta chains from one sample, sequenced in a study of shared clonotypes between healthy human individuals. The method was immunoSEQ multiplex PCR; TCRdb's version includes in-frame clones alone and lacks a portion of them. Among 1.6 million or so clones listed, 95% to 97% were seen once. Sequencing was carried out using naive CD4+ T cells sorted from blood. Noted subset: CD45RA+ positively selected. These receptors originate from a man younger than 40 in good health.

The gene calls are TRBV27 and TRBJ2-7; 8 bases fit TRBD1. V was clipped by 5 bases and J by 6 bases; unmatched bases: 9. Germline loops: CDR1 MNHEY, CDR2 SMNVEV (reference sequence). The CDR3 length is 14 residues. Here the CDR3 reads CASSLVRQGFEQYF. The CDR3 coding sequence is TGTGCCAGCAGTCTAGTGAGACAGGGGTTCGAGCAGTACTTC.

The rearrangement uses TRBV7-2 and TRBJ2-7, with TRBD2 matching over 14 bases. This CDR3 contains 15 residues. J was trimmed by 7 bases and V by 1 base; bases with no gene match: 3. Germline assignment: CDR1 SGHTA and CDR2 FQGNSA. The CDR3 DNA reads as TGTGCCAGCAGCTTAGGACTAGCGGGAGGGTGGGAGCAGTACTTC. It is translated as CASSLGLAGGWEQYF.

The chain is built from TRBV5-5 and TRBJ2-3, with D perhaps TRBD1 (8 bases). In germline, CDR1 is SGHKS, CDR2 YYEKEE (reference sequence). V shed 4 bases and J shed 8 bases, with 17 bases lying between them. This CDR3 is built from 14 residues. The CDR3 bases are TGTGCCAGCAGCCACTTGGACAGGGAGGGTACGCAGTATTTT. It yields the protein CASSHLDREGTQYF. Complete variable domain (other parts from reference TRBV5-5 and TRBJ2-3): DAGVTQSPTHLIKTRGQQVTLRCSPISGHKSVSWYQQVLGQGPQFIFQYYEKEERGRGNFPDRFSARQFPNYSSELNVNALLLGDSALYLCASSHLDREGTQYFGPGTRLTVL.

The chain has TRBV28 and TRBJ1-5; maybe TRBD1 (6 bases). The CDR3 covers 16 residues. V lost 4 bases and J lost 2, with 15 bases in between. Looked up from germline, CDR1 is MDHEN and CDR2 is SYDVKM. CDR3 coding DNA: TGTGCCAGCAGTTCCTATCAGGGGAGAGGCAATCAGCCCCAGCATTTT. Protein sequence: CASSSYQGRGNQPQHF.

The CDR3 bases are TGTGCCAGCAGCCCCCAATCCCTTGGGTCCTACGAGCAGTACTTC. This codes for CASSPQSLGSYEQYF. This chain joins TRBV9 and TRBJ2-7; no definite D call. The V gene lost 4 bases and the J gene lost 1 base, with 15 bases spanning the gap. CDR1 is SGDLS and CDR2 is YYNGEE in the germline V gene. There are 15 residues in the CDR3. Drawing the rest from reference TRBV9 and TRBJ2-7, the complete variable domain is DSGVTQTPKHLITATGQRVTLRCSPRSGDLSVYWYQQSLDQGLQFLIQYYNGEERAKGNILERFSAQQFPDLHSELNLSSLELGDSALYFCASSPQSLGSYEQYFGPGTRLTVT.

The chain has TRBV5-6 and TRBJ2-2; 11 bases are a match to TRBD2. Unmatched junction bases numbered 8, after V lost 2 bases and J lost 5 bases. The CDR3 consists of 17 residues. Germline loops: CDR1 SGHDT, CDR2 YYEEEE. The CDR3 DNA follows: TGTGCCAGCAGCTTTTTTGGCCTAGCGGGAGGAACCGGGGAGCTGTTTTTT. This translates into CASSFFGLAGGTGELFF. The full variable domain, with the rest looked up from reference TRBV5-6 and TRBJ2-2, is DAGVTQSPTHLIKTRGQQVTLRCSPKSGHDTVSWYQQALGQGPQFIFQYYEEEERQRGNFPDRFSGHQFPNYSSELNVNALLLGDSALYLCASSFFGLAGGTGELFFGEGSRLTVL.

With respect to this clone: The sample contains more than one DNA sequence encoding this CDR3. This rearrangement joins TRBV28 to TRBJ2-7; TRBD2 matches 8 bases. This CDR3 has 13 amino acids. V was pared by 4 bases and J by 3 bases, with 2 bases of the junction left unmatched. CDR1 and CDR2 (germline): MDHEN, SYDVKM. The CDR3 sequence: CASSSLAGYEQYF. CDR3 in DNA: TGTGCCAGCAGTTCCCTAGCGGGCTACGAGCAGTACTTC.

The chain employs TRBV28 and TRBJ2-7, with D unresolved. The CDR3 loop spans 13 amino acids. Trimming took off 7 bases at V and 0 bases at J, with 10 bases between the two ends. Germline assignment: CDR1 MDHEN and CDR2 SYDVKM. The CDR3 loop is CASTRSSSYEQYF. The CDR3 nucleotides are TGTGCCAGCACACGGTCCAGCTCCTACGAGCAGTACTTC.

This clone was seen only once. This sequence joins TRBV18 and TRBJ2-1; D not resolved. V lost 6 bases and J 3 bases, leaving 18 bases between the germline ends. The V gene's germline CDR1 is KGHSH and CDR2 LQKENI. This CDR3 region has 16 residues. CDR3 nucleotides: TGTGCCAGCTCCCCGCCCGTGGCGGCAGTCTACAATGAGCAGTTCTTC. This translates into CASSPPVAAVYNEQFF.